This T cell receptor beta chain was found in a study of blood T cell repertoires in COVID-19. Looking at the study overall: Acute-phase and convalescent COVID-19 samples originated in the United States, Italy and Spain.

This clone showed up just a few times. Germline CDR1 reads KGHSH; CDR2 reads LQKENI. V gave up 4 bases and J gave up 0 bases; unmatched junction bases: 4. CDR3 size: 16 residues. The repertoire was sequenced with immunoSEQ multiplex PCR; TCRdb's copy has only in-frame clones and lacks some. The table includes under 70,000 clones, 80% detected once. The sequence was obtained from a human donor in a cohort sampled during active COVID-19. The sample was peripheral blood. The rearrangement uses TRBV18 and TRBJ1-3; 9 bases agree with TRBD1. As DNA, the CDR3 is TGTGCCAGCTCACGACCGGGACAGGGCTCTGGAAACACCATATATTTT. The encoded protein is CASSRPGQGSGNTIYF.